These 21 T cell receptor beta chains share one sample of origin, sequenced in a study of blood T cell repertoires in COVID-19. The repertoire was sequenced with immunoSEQ multiplex PCR; TCRdb's copy has only in-frame clones and lacks some. Here the sample spans a few hundred thousand clones, about 81% being singletons. The specimen sequenced was peripheral blood. These receptors originate from a woman aged 70-85 years with COVID-19, enrolled during active disease.

The genes are TRBV24-1 and TRBJ2-7, with 11 bases lining up with TRBD1. V lost 9 bases to trimming and J lost 6 bases; unmatched junction nucleotides: 6. Germline V gene data show CDR1 as KGHDR and CDR2 as SFDVKD. The CDR3 has 13 amino acids. The CDR3 nucleotides read TGTGCCACCGAGGGACAGGGGGGGCGCGAGCAGTACTTC. Amino acid sequence: CATEGQGGREQYF.

V is TRBV7-2 and J is TRBJ2-3; 7 bases line up with TRBD2. V lost 5 bases, J lost 6 bases, and 11 bases stayed unmatched. Germline assignment: CDR1 SGHTA and CDR2 FQGNSA. This CDR3 is 15 amino acids long. The CDR3 region has the DNA TGTGCCAGCAGCACTAGCGCGAGATGGGACGATACGCAGTATTTT. The encoded protein is CASSTSARWDDTQYF.

The chain couples TRBV7-2 to TRBJ2-7, with TRBD2 matching 8 bases. Looked up from germline, CDR1 is SGHTA and CDR2 is FQGNSA. Losses at the gene ends were 5 bases for V and 4 bases for J; bases not matched to a gene: 7. The CDR3 runs 14 residues. This chain's CDR3 is CASSISGGIYEQYF. CDR3 nucleotides: TGTGCCAGCAGCATAAGCGGGGGAATTTACGAGCAGTACTTC.

The V gene is TRBV14, the J gene TRBJ2-3, with 12 nucleotides matching TRBD2. The V segment lost 4 bases and the J segment 4 bases; nucleotides outside the gene matches: 9. The CDR3 runs to 17 residues. CDR1 is SGHDN, CDR2 FVKESK, per germline. The DNA for the CDR3 is TGTGCCAGCAGCCGAAAGACTAGCGGGAGCTTATCAGATACGCAGTATTTT. Translation gives CASSRKTSGSLSDTQYF.

This chain links TRBV18 with TRBJ2-7, with D perhaps matching TRBD1 (6 bases). Trimming cost V 5 bases and J 4 bases, with 15 bases left between them. From germline, CDR1 is KGHSH and CDR2 LQKENI. CDR3 length equals 14 residues. CDR3 nucleotides: TGTGCCAGCTCATTCGGACAGTTCTTTTACGAGCAGTACTTC. Its translation is CASSFGQFFYEQYF.

V is TRBV9 and J is TRBJ1-6; the match to TRBD1 covers 7 bases. Germline V gene sequence: CDR1 SGDLS, CDR2 YYNGEE. V lost 1 base to trimming and J lost 5 bases; unmatched junction nucleotides: 9. The CDR3 length is 17 residues. The CDR3 coding sequence is TGTGCCAGCAGCGTACTACATAGGACAGGTAATAATTCACCCCTCCACTTT. Translated, it gives CASSVLHRTGNNSPLHF.

The V and J genes are TRBV2 and TRBJ2-7; the D gene is possibly TRBD1 (6 bases). Germline CDR1 reads SNHLY; CDR2 reads FYNNEI. The CDR3 is 15 amino acids. V dropped 3 bases and J dropped 1 base, with 13 bases sitting between them. The CDR3 loop is CASSDFGTQSYEQYF. CDR3 DNA sequence: TGTGCCAGCAGTGACTTTGGGACACAGTCCTACGAGCAGTACTTC. Full variable domain (outside the CDR3, taken from reference TRBV2 and TRBJ2-7): EPEVTQTPSHQVTQMGQEVILRCVPISNHLYFYWYRQILGQKVEFLVSFYNNEISEKSEIFDDQFSVERPDGSNFTLKIRSTKLEDSAMYFCASSDFGTQSYEQYFGPGTRLTVT.

This clone was counted between two and nine times. CDR3 nucleotide sequence: TGTGCCACCAGTGACAATCCGGGGGGGTATGGCTACACCTTC. Protein sequence: CATSDNPGGYGYTF. The V gene is TRBV24-1, the J gene TRBJ1-2, with TRBD1 as a possible D gene (5 bases). The CDR3 has 14 residues. Trimming removed 4 bases from V and 5 bases from J, with 13 bases in between. Germline-derived CDR1 and CDR2 are KGHDR and SFDVKD.

V is TRBV6-2 or TRBV6-3 and J is TRBJ2-7, with a possible D match to TRBD1 (8 bases). V was shortened by 3 bases and J by 6 bases, with 24 bases between the two germline ends. The CDR3 runs to 17 residues. Germline CDR1 reads MNHEY; CDR2 reads SVGEGT. CDR3: CASSYPIRTGTTGEQYF. CDR3 DNA sequence: TGTGCCAGCAGTTATCCCATACGGACAGGGACTACGGGCGAGCAGTACTTC.

The chain links TRBV29-1 to TRBJ2-3; 8 bases agree with TRBD2. This CDR3 is 16 amino acids long. V shed 3 bases, J shed 1 base, and the junction held 9 bases outside the gene matches. Per the germline V gene, CDR1 is SQVTM and CDR2 is ANQGSEA. CDR3 nucleotides: TGCAGCGTTGACCGCGAGGGTAGCGGGGGCACAGATACGCAGTATTTT. It specifies CSVDREGSGGTDTQYF.

The chain couples TRBV6-1 to TRBJ1-6, with D possibly TRBD1 on 6 matching bases. The CDR3 sequence is 16 residues long. CDR1 is MNHNS, CDR2 SASEGT, per germline. V was cut by 2 bases and J by 8 bases, with 16 bases left in between. This CDR3 is CASSEYRRGFHSPLHF. The CDR3 DNA reads as TGTGCCAGCAGTGAATATCGCAGGGGCTTCCATTCACCCCTCCACTTT.

This clone was observed a handful of times. The V and J genes are TRBV5-1 and TRBJ1-4, with TRBD1 identical over 9 bases. Germline V gene lookup returns CDR1 SGHRS and CDR2 YFSETQ. V lost 0 bases and J lost 7; bases outside the gene matches: 7. The CDR3 covers 16 residues. The CDR3 bases are TGCGCCAGCAGCTTGGGAGTGGGGACAGGGTCTGAAAAACTGTTTTTT. Its translation is CASSLGVGTGSEKLFF.

The gene calls are TRBV5-1 and TRBJ2-5; D is perhaps TRBD1 (5 bases). Germline V gene lookup returns CDR1 SGHRS and CDR2 YFSETQ. This CDR3 has 17 residues. Between the trimmed V and J ends, which lost 0 bases and 4 bases, there was a span of 19 bases. The CDR3 protein is CASSLARGSPVGETQYF. The CDR3 bases are TGCGCCAGCAGCTTGGCTAGGGGATCCCCAGTAGGAGAGACCCAGTACTTC.

This clone was seen a single time. The CDR3 spells CASSRAGGNYGYTF. CDR3 nucleotide sequence: TGTGCCAGCAGCCGAGCAGGGGGTAACTATGGCTACACCTTC. This chain joins TRBV5-6 and TRBJ1-2, with TRBD1 matching over 7 bases. The CDR3 consists of 14 residues. Germline loops: CDR1 SGHDT, CDR2 YYEEEE. V lost 4 bases and J lost 1; bases outside the gene matches: 4. The whole variable domain, filled in from reference TRBV5-6 and TRBJ1-2, reads DAGVTQSPTHLIKTRGQQVTLRCSPKSGHDTVSWYQQALGQGPQFIFQYYEEEERQRGNFPDRFSGHQFPNYSSELNVNALLLGDSALYLCASSRAGGNYGYTFGSGTRLTVV.

DNA for the CDR3: TGTGCCAGCAGCCATAGCGGGAGTAAGTTCTTC. Translating it yields CASSHSGSKFF. The V call is TRBV3-1 (or the pseudogene TRBV3-2), the J call TRBJ2-1; 9 nucleotides align to TRBD2. The CDR3 has 11 residues. CDR1 is LGHDT and CDR2 is YNNKEL in the germline V gene (reference sequence). The V gene end was trimmed by 3 bases and the J gene end by 14 bases; junction bases not matched to a gene: 2.

The V gene is TRBV5-1, the J gene TRBJ1-6, with TRBD1 matching 10 bases. Germline lookup yields CDR1 SGHRS and CDR2 YFSETQ. V dropped 6 bases and J dropped 7; count of bases not matched to a gene: 1. This CDR3 region has 13 residues. The CDR3 DNA is TGCGCCAGCAAGGGACAGGGGAATTCACCCCTCCACTTT. This gives the protein CASKGQGNSPLHF.

This clone was observed once. For the CDR3, the DNA is TGTGCCACTGGACCGGGACAGGGGGCGCGAGGGGCCAACGTCCTGACTTTC. Amino acid sequence: CATGPGQGARGANVLTF. V and J are TRBV10-3 and TRBJ2-6, with 12 bases that match TRBD1. Germline loops: CDR1 ENHRY, CDR2 SYGVKD. Losses at the gene ends were 10 bases for V and 4 bases for J; bases not matched to a gene: 11. The CDR3 is 17 amino acids.

This clone was seen once. V is TRBV18 and J is TRBJ1-5; tentative D call: TRBD1 (5 bases). Trimming took 2 bases from V and 5 from J, leaving 16 bases between them. The germline gives CDR1 KGHSH, CDR2 LQKENI. CDR3 length: 16 residues. CDR3 amino acids: CASSPNGGGLDQPQHF. The CDR3 DNA follows: TGTGCCAGCTCACCAAACGGGGGAGGTTTGGATCAGCCCCAGCATTTT.

The chain employs TRBV9 and TRBJ2-7; 8 nucleotides align to TRBD2. The germline V gene has CDR1 SGDLS and CDR2 YYNGEE. This CDR3 is 16 amino acids long. V trimming: 3 bases; J trimming: 2 bases; junction bases outside the gene matches: 10. The CDR3 coding sequence is TGTGCCAGCAGCGGGGTCAGCGGGAGAGGGACCTACGAGCAGTACTTC. It translates to CASSGVSGRGTYEQYF.

J is TRBJ2-5 and V is TRBV7-2; weak D call: TRBD2 (5 bases). V lost 6 bases and J lost 2, with 16 bases in between. The CDR3 loop spans 15 amino acids. The germline gives CDR1 SGHTA, CDR2 FQGNSA. This CDR3 is CASSIDGREQETQYF. The CDR3 bases are TGTGCCAGCAGTATCGATGGACGGGAACAAGAGACCCAGTACTTC.

This sequence joins TRBV5-1 and TRBJ1-3; unclear D gene. V dropped 2 bases and J dropped 3 bases, with 9 bases sitting between them. The V gene's germline CDR1 is SGHRS and CDR2 YFSETQ. The CDR3 contains 14 residues. The chain's CDR3 is CASSFSGNGNTIYF. Written as DNA, the CDR3 is TGCGCCAGCAGCTTCTCCGGTAATGGAAACACCATATATTTT. The whole variable domain, remainder taken from reference TRBV5-1 and TRBJ1-3, is KAGVTQTPRYLIKTRGQQVTLSCSPISGHRSVSWYQQTPGQGLQFLFEYFSETQRNKGNFPGRFSGRQFSNSRSEMNVSTLELGDSALYLCASSFSGNGNTIYFGEGSWLTVV.